This passage covers 23 T cell receptor beta chains from one sample sequenced in a study of cytotoxic CD8 clonotypes in ibrutinib-treated CLL. Sequencing was performed with immunoSEQ multiplex PCR; in TCRdb, only in-frame clones are kept and a portion is missing. The sample yields roughly 170,000 clones, roughly four fifths seen once. The sample consisted of PBMCs, taken after 24 months of ibrutinib treatment. All receptors come from a human donor with chronic lymphocytic leukemia.

The chain has TRBV5-1 and TRBJ2-1; no firm D call. Germline lookup yields CDR1 SGHRS and CDR2 YFSETQ. The CDR3 has 13 residues. V was cut by 3 bases and J by 4 bases, with 8 bases left in between. The CDR3 region has the DNA TGCGCCAGCAGCTCTGGTGGTTACAATGAGCAGTTCTTC. Encoded protein: CASSSGGYNEQFF.

The chain uses TRBV27 and TRBJ2-3; D gene uncertain. The CDR3 is 14 residues long. Germline CDR1 MNHEY, CDR2 SMNVEV (reference sequence). V gave up 6 bases and J gave up 2 bases, with 12 bases separating them. The CDR3: CASRRLSTTDTQYF. CDR3 DNA: TGTGCCAGCAGACGACTGAGTACCACAGATACGCAGTATTTT.

The chain couples TRBV7-2 to TRBJ2-5, with D possibly TRBD1 on 6 matching bases. CDR1 and CDR2 from the germline V gene are SGHTA and FQGNSA. The CDR3 contains 16 residues. Trimming took 3 bases from V and 7 from J, leaving 21 bases between them. The CDR3 spells CASSFRTVASPGTQYF. Here the CDR3 DNA reads TGTGCCAGCAGCTTTCGGACAGTTGCCTCACCAGGGACCCAGTACTTC. Supplemented by reference TRBV7-2 and TRBJ2-5, the full variable domain reads GAGVSQSPSNKVTEKGKDVELRCDPISGHTALYWYRQSLGQGLEFLIYFQGNSAPDKSGLPSDRFSAERTGGSVSTLTIQRTQQEDSAVYLCASSFRTVASPGTQYFGPGTRLLVL.

The chain carries TRBV19 and TRBJ2-7, with 7 bases that match TRBD1. V lost 6 bases and J lost 2; bases outside the gene matches: 10. This CDR3 spans 15 amino acids. Germline CDR1 and CDR2: LNHDA and SQIVND (reference sequence). The CDR3 DNA follows: TGTGCCAGTAGCCCCACCGGGACAGCAGCCTACGAGCAGTACTTC. As protein: CASSPTGTAAYEQYF.

J is TRBJ2-2 and V is TRBV19; D remains unclear. Trimming cost V 3 bases and J 2 bases, with 7 bases left between them. CDR1 is LNHDA, CDR2 SQIVND, per germline (reference sequence). The CDR3 has 14 amino acids. This CDR3 is CASSMSANTGELFF. CDR3 nucleotides: TGTGCCAGTAGTATGTCAGCCAACACCGGGGAGCTGTTTTTT.

V and J are TRBV29-1 and TRBJ2-2, with 9 bases matching TRBD1. The length of the CDR3 is 15 residues. Germline CDR1 and CDR2: SQVTM and ANQGSEA. The junction had 5 bases not matched to a gene; V was cut back by 6 bases and J by 0 bases. This CDR3 reads CSVGTGPTNTGELFF. The CDR3 DNA is TGCAGCGTGGGGACAGGGCCTACGAACACCGGGGAGCTGTTTTTT.

The rearrangement uses TRBV5-1 and TRBJ2-7; the match to TRBD2 covers 9 bases. V gave up 6 bases and J gave up 6 bases; unmatched junction bases: 16. Germline CDR1 SGHRS, CDR2 YFSETQ. The CDR3 covers 16 residues. CDR3 region: CASTREAGGPPLEQYF. In nucleotides, the CDR3 is TGCGCCAGCACTCGGGAGGCGGGAGGGCCCCCCCTCGAGCAGTACTTC.

The chain employs TRBV18 and TRBJ2-7, with 13 positions matching TRBD2. CDR1 and CDR2 from the germline V gene are KGHSH and LQKENI. The junction had 6 bases not matched to a gene; V was cut back by 6 bases and J by 4 bases. CDR3 length equals 15 residues. The CDR3 nucleotides are TGTGCCAGCTCGCCAGGACTAGCGGGAGAGTACGAGCAGTACTTC. This translates into CASSPGLAGEYEQYF.

In nucleotides, the CDR3 is TGCGCCAGCAGCTCCGGGACAGGGGTTTACGAGCAGTACTTC. Its protein product is CASSSGTGVYEQYF. This rearrangement joins TRBV5-1 to TRBJ2-7, with 10 nucleotides matching TRBD1. Germline V CDR1 and CDR2: SGHRS, YFSETQ. There are 14 residues in the CDR3. J lost 4 bases, V lost 3 bases, and 4 bases had no gene match. Full variable domain (rest looked up from reference TRBV5-1 and TRBJ2-7): KAGVTQTPRYLIKTRGQQVTLSCSPISGHRSVSWYQQTPGQGLQFLFEYFSETQRNKGNFPGRFSGRQFSNSRSEMNVSTLELGDSALYLCASSSGTGVYEQYFGPGTRLTVT.

The J gene is TRBJ1-3, the V gene TRBV25-1, with D possibly TRBD1 on 5 matching bases. Trimming took off 4 bases at V and 5 bases at J, with 12 bases between the two ends. In germline, CDR1 is MGHDK, CDR2 SYGVNS. CDR3 size: 14 residues. CDR3 nucleotides: TGTGCCAGCAGTGCCTTGACAGATAGAAACACCATATATTTT. It encodes CASSALTDRNTIYF. The complete variable domain, with remaining parts taken from reference TRBV25-1 and TRBJ1-3, reads EADIYQTPRYLVIGTGKKITLECSQTMGHDKMYWYQQDPGMELHLIHYSYGVNSTEKGDLSSESTVSRIRTEHFPLTLESARPSHTSQYLCASSALTDRNTIYFGEGSWLTVV.

The rearrangement links TRBV9 to TRBJ1-2; 7 positions agree with TRBD1. The germline V gene has CDR1 SGDLS and CDR2 YYNGEE. V was clipped by 5 bases and J by 3 bases; unmatched bases: 7. This CDR3 spans 14 amino acids. CDR3 loop: CASRPTGTDYGYTF. The CDR3, as DNA: TGTGCCAGCAGACCGACCGGGACAGACTATGGCTACACCTTC.

The V call is TRBV11-2, the J call TRBJ2-1, with TRBD1 matching over 9 bases. CDR3 size: 15 residues. Germline-derived CDR1 and CDR2 are SGHAT and FQNNGV. Unmatched junction bases numbered 11, after V lost 7 bases and J lost 7 bases. Here the CDR3 DNA reads TGTGCCAGCACCCCACAGGGGGCTCGGACGAATGAGCAGTTCTTC. Translation: CASTPQGARTNEQFF.

This rearrangement joins TRBV9 to TRBJ1-2, with TRBD1 matching over 9 bases. V trimming: 6 bases; J trimming: 5 bases; junction bases outside the gene matches: 8. This CDR3 has 14 residues. Germline V CDR1 and CDR2: SGDLS, YYNGEE. CDR3 residues: CASTSQGAHYGYTF. Written as DNA, the CDR3 is TGTGCCAGCACCTCACAGGGGGCGCATTATGGCTACACCTTC.

CDR3 coding DNA: TGTGCCAGCAGCCCCCACTCGACAGGGGGCCGGGGCTACACCTTC. This encodes CASSPHSTGGRGYTF. V is TRBV7-9 and J is TRBJ1-2; 10 bases fit TRBD1. Germline V CDR1 and CDR2: SEHNR, FQNEAQ (reference sequence). The CDR3 has 15 residues. With V trimmed by 5 bases and J by 8 bases, 11 bases remained unmatched.

The chain carries TRBV27 and TRBJ1-2; D is possibly TRBD1 (6 bases). Trimming pared 2 bases from V and 5 bases from J, leaving 12 bases between. Germline V lookup: CDR1 MNHEY, CDR2 SMNVEV (reference sequence). The CDR3 sequence is 14 residues long. The CDR3 DNA is TGTGCCAGCAGTTTACAGGGGCCGGGATATGGCTACACCTTC. Residues: CASSLQGPGYGYTF.

The chain carries TRBV23-1 and TRBJ1-3; D is unresolved. TRBV23-1 falls under the ORF class, with uncertain function. This CDR3 comprises 16 residues. V lost 8 bases and J 0 bases, leaving 17 bases between the germline ends. The CDR3: CASSLGNRYSGNTIYF. CDR3 nucleotide sequence: TGCGCCAGCTCCCTCGGTAACCGCTACTCTGGAAACACCATATATTTT.

This clone was detected once. The chain links TRBV4-1 to TRBJ2-7, with a possible D match to TRBD1 (5 bases). V lost 1 base, J lost 1 base, and 23 bases lay in between. CDR3 length: 19 amino acids. CDR1 is MGHRA, CDR2 YSYEKL, per germline. The CDR3: CASSQGPPGQGSGSYEQYF. The CDR3 DNA follows: TGCGCCAGCAGCCAAGGTCCCCCTGGGCAGGGTTCTGGGTCCTACGAGCAGTACTTC.

The chain employs TRBV7-6 and TRBJ1-3, with unresolved D. CDR1 is SGHVS and CDR2 is FNYEAQ in the germline V gene. The CDR3 is 16 residues long. V lost 1 base and J 3 bases, leaving 13 bases between the germline ends. Written as DNA, the CDR3 is TGTGCCAGCAGCTTAGAAGCAAGGAAGAGTGGAAACACCATATATTTT. This translates into CASSLEARKSGNTIYF.

This chain joins TRBV19 and TRBJ2-1; 7 bases fit TRBD2. CDR3 length: 16 amino acids. The germline V gene encodes CDR1 LNHDA and CDR2 SQIVND (reference sequence). Unmatched junction bases numbered 7, after V lost 1 base and J lost 4 bases. In DNA, the CDR3 is TGTGCCAGTAGTATAGGGTCTGCTAGCGGATACAATGAGCAGTTCTTC. It yields the protein CASSIGSASGYNEQFF.

The chain joins TRBV19 to TRBJ1-5, with 7 bases aligning to TRBD1. This CDR3 contains 15 residues. V lost 4 bases and J lost 5; bases outside the gene matches: 8. Germline CDR1 is LNHDA and CDR2 is SQIVND (reference sequence). The CDR3 is CASSTYTGEYQPQHF. In DNA, the CDR3 is TGTGCCAGTAGTACCTACACAGGGGAATATCAGCCCCAGCATTTT.

The V call is TRBV6-5, the J call TRBJ2-1, with D possibly TRBD2 on 5 matching bases. The V and J ends lost 0 bases and 5 bases respectively, with 11 bases between them. The germline V gene encodes CDR1 MNHEY and CDR2 SVGAGI. This CDR3 is 15 amino acids long. CDR3 amino acids: CASSYSISADNEQFF. Written as DNA, the CDR3 is TGTGCCAGCAGTTACTCGATTTCAGCGGACAATGAGCAGTTCTTC.

The chain employs TRBV7-9 and TRBJ2-2; 7 positions match TRBD2. Germline V gene lookup returns CDR1 SEHNR and CDR2 FQNEAQ (reference sequence). Trimming cost V 5 bases and J 0 bases; bases outside gene matches: 3. The CDR3 is made up of 15 amino acids. Written as DNA, the CDR3 is TGTGCCAGCAGCGGCGGGAGTGCGAACACCGGGGAGCTGTTTTTT. It codes for CASSGGSANTGELFF.

This chain uses TRBV2 with TRBJ2-7, with D unclear. This CDR3 contains 13 residues. V was shortened by 7 bases and J by 0 bases, with 10 bases between the two germline ends. CDR1 and CDR2 from the germline V gene are SNHLY and FYNNEI. The DNA of the CDR3 is TGTGCCAGCAATGGAGTGGGCTCCTACGAGCAGTACTTC. Protein: CASNGVGSYEQYF. The full variable domain, completed using reference TRBV2 and TRBJ2-7, is EPEVTQTPSHQVTQMGQEVILRCVPISNHLYFYWYRQILGQKVEFLVSFYNNEISEKSEIFDDQFSVERPDGSNFTLKIRSTKLEDSAMYFCASNGVGSYEQYFGPGTRLTVT.